What follows describes a single TCR beta chain. One end of the junction does not line up with germline, which may come from a read error. Germline V gene data show CDR1 as SQVTM and CDR2 as ANQGSEA. There are 16 residues in the CDR3. TCRdb's table, derived via immunoSEQ multiplex PCR, lists solely in-frame clones and lacks some. This repertoire shows 250,000 to 300,000 clones, roughly 85% found once; its top ten account for about 5.1%. This entry belongs to a study of blood T cell repertoires in COVID-19. V usage is TRBV29-1 and J usage is TRBJ2-1; 8 nucleotides agree with TRBD2. Material for sequencing was peripheral blood. This sequence was found in a man between 45 and 60 years old with active or convalescent COVID-19. CDR3 amino acids: CSIEDLPGLGYNEQFF. CDR3 nucleotides: TGCAGCATTGAAGACCTACCGGGACTAGGATACAATGAGCAGTTCTTC.